The TCR delta chain under discussion was sequenced for a study of gamma-delta chains in newborns, infants, children. Study context: Microbial exposure reportedly drives polyclonal innate γδ T cell expansion after birth.

TCRdb reanalysed the reads via CATT. The sample gives 1,500 to 2,000 delta-chain clones, around 38% of which show up once; about 16% is in the top ten. The CDR3 is 14 residues long. From germline, CDR1 is GEAIGNYY and CDR2 EKD. V lost 0 bases to trimming and J lost 3 bases, with 10 bases between them. The sample comprised blood. This receptor was identified in a child who had a fever. The chain carries TRDV2 and TRDJ1; tentatively, D is TRDD3 (6 bases). DNA of the CDR3: TGTGCCTGTGACACCGTACTGGGTGCCGATAAACTCATCTTT. This encodes CACDTVLGADKLIF.